The 20 T cell receptor beta chains reported below all come from one sample, sequenced in a study of cytomegalovirus exposure and HLA in healthy donors. The PCR ran on 60 Vbeta and 13 Jbeta primers. The assay was immunoSEQ multiplex PCR, and TCRdb's table has in-frame clones only and misses some. The sample gives roughly 200,000 clones, around four fifths of which show up once; around 3.4% is in the top ten. Sequencing input: PBMCs. Receptor source: a woman aged 60-70 years in good health and CMV-seropositive.

This chain joins TRBV10-3 and TRBJ1-2; D remains unclear. V lost 9 bases to trimming and J lost 2 bases, with 7 bases between them. CDR3 length: 11 amino acids. Germline V CDR1 and CDR2: ENHRY, SYGVKD. For the CDR3, the DNA is TGTGCCATGGGCACAAACTATGGCTACACCTTC. This gives the protein CAMGTNYGYTF.

The V gene is TRBV30, the J gene TRBJ1-3, with no clear D. V was pared by 3 bases and J by 4 bases, with 7 bases between. Germline assignment: CDR1 GTSNPN and CDR2 SVGIG (reference sequence). This CDR3 has 12 residues. In nucleotides, the CDR3 is TGTGCCTGGAGCCTAATAGGAAACACCATATATTTT. Its translation: CAWSLIGNTIYF.

This clone has only one observation. The chain joins TRBV11-2 to TRBJ2-3, with D possibly TRBD2 on 5 matching bases. The CDR3 covers 12 residues. Germline V gene data show CDR1 as SGHAT and CDR2 as FQNNGV. V was shortened by 7 bases and J by 3 bases, with 8 bases between the two germline ends. CDR3 sequence: CASNEGTDTQYF. The CDR3 region has the DNA TGTGCCAGCAACGAGGGAACAGATACGCAGTATTTT.

There are a few counts of this clone. The rearrangement links TRBV2 to TRBJ1-1; D is perhaps TRBD1 (5 bases). This CDR3 contains 13 residues. Germline CDR1 is SNHLY and CDR2 is FYNNEI. Trimming removed 0 bases from V and 7 bases from J, with 9 bases in between. CDR3 bases: TGTGCCAGCAGTGAAGCGTGGCAGGGTGAAGCTTTCTTT. Translated, it gives CASSEAWQGEAFF.

The chain links TRBV29-1 to TRBJ2-7, with D uncertain. The CDR3 extends over 12 amino acids. V was cut by 5 bases and J by 0 bases, with 8 bases left in between. Germline loops: CDR1 SQVTM, CDR2 ANQGSEA. The DNA of the CDR3 is TGCAGCGTTCTTGAGAACTCCTACGAGCAGTACTTC. It yields the protein CSVLENSYEQYF.

There are a few counts of this clone. CDR3 amino acids: CASSVGGADTQYF. CDR3 nucleotides: TGCGCCAGCAGCGTAGGGGGAGCAGATACGCAGTATTTT. The chain recombines TRBV5-1 with TRBJ2-3, with D perhaps matching TRBD1 (6 bases). V gave up 4 bases and J gave up 4 bases, with 10 bases separating them. The CDR3 is 13 amino acids. The V gene's germline CDR1 is SGHRS and CDR2 YFSETQ.

The chain uses TRBV5-4 and TRBJ2-3; tentative D call: TRBD1 (6 bases). V was trimmed by 1 base and J by 6 bases, leaving 9 bases between them. This CDR3 contains 13 residues. Looked up from germline, CDR1 is SGHNT and CDR2 is YYREEE (reference sequence). The CDR3 here is CASSLTGPDTQYF. The CDR3 coding sequence is TGTGCCAGCAGCTTGACAGGGCCGGATACGCAGTATTTT. Full variable domain (outside the CDR3, taken from reference TRBV5-4 and TRBJ2-3): ETGVTQSPTHLIKTRGQQVTLRCSSQSGHNTVSWYQQALGQGPQFIFQYYREEENGRGNFPPRFSGLQFPNYSSELNVNALELDDSALYLCASSLTGPDTQYFGPGTRLTVL.

The sample holds a few counts of this clone. V and J are TRBV13 and TRBJ2-2, with D possibly TRBD2 on 6 matching bases. CDR1 and CDR2 (germline): PRHDT, FYEKMQ (reference sequence). V was clipped by 7 bases and J by 0 bases, with 15 bases between them. CDR3 length: 16 residues. The CDR3 protein is CASKLLGGTNTGELFF. For the CDR3, the DNA is TGTGCCAGCAAACTTTTAGGCGGGACGAACACCGGGGAGCTGTTTTTT.

The chain is built from TRBV28 and TRBJ2-3; 9 nucleotides align to TRBD1. There are 15 residues in the CDR3. The germline CDR1 and CDR2 sequences are MDHEN and SYDVKM. The V segment lost 5 bases and the J segment 6 bases; nucleotides outside the gene matches: 9. The CDR3 DNA is TGTGCCAGCAGTCCTGGACAGGGGTTAGGTGATACGCAGTATTTT. Residues: CASSPGQGLGDTQYF.

V and J are TRBV5-5 and TRBJ1-2, with 10 bases aligning to TRBD1. J lost 4 bases, V lost 3 bases, and 6 bases had no gene match. This CDR3 region has 15 residues. CDR1 is SGHKS and CDR2 is YYEKEE in the germline V gene (reference sequence). CDR3: CASSSRDRGLYGYTF. The DNA for the CDR3 is TGTGCCAGCAGCTCAAGGGACAGGGGACTCTATGGCTACACCTTC.

This chain uses TRBV28 with TRBJ2-3; maybe TRBD1 (6 bases). The CDR3 extends over 13 amino acids. Germline CDR1 and CDR2: MDHEN and SYDVKM. Trimming removed 2 bases from V and 8 bases from J, with 11 bases in between. The CDR3 nucleotides read TGTGCCAGCAGTTTAACAGGGCTTAGTACGCAGTATTTT. Amino acid sequence: CASSLTGLSTQYF.

To note about this clone: The same CDR3 can be traced to other DNA sequences in this sample. The chain employs TRBV18 and TRBJ1-1, with D maybe TRBD1 (6 bases). Germline CDR1 KGHSH, CDR2 LQKENI. The V and J ends lost 2 bases and 5 bases respectively, with 9 bases between them. The CDR3 is 13 amino acids. The CDR3 loop reads CASSPEGGTEAFF. The CDR3 DNA sequence: TGTGCCAGCTCACCAGAGGGGGGGACTGAAGCTTTCTTT.

The chain is built from TRBV6-5 and TRBJ2-5; 7 nucleotides line up with TRBD2. The tail of the sequence fits TRBJ2-7 better, so the J call may be wrong. Germline V lookup: CDR1 MNHEY, CDR2 SVGAGI. This CDR3 is built from 13 residues. CDR3: CAWSAGSAYEQYF. The CDR3 DNA is TGTGCCTGGTCAGCGGGATCCGCCTACGAGCAGTACTTC.

CDR3 nucleotides: TGTGCCAGCAGCCCTGGGGGCCCCGGGGCCTACGAGCAGTACTTC. Amino acids: CASSPGGPGAYEQYF. The V and J genes are TRBV9 and TRBJ2-7; a possible D gene is TRBD1 (6 bases). From germline, CDR1 is SGDLS and CDR2 YYNGEE. This CDR3 spans 15 amino acids. The germline V and J ends were trimmed by 4 bases and 2 bases, with 16 bases remaining between them.

The rearrangement uses TRBV4-3 and TRBJ1-6, with D possibly matching TRBD1 (5 bases). The germline V gene has CDR1 LGHNA and CDR2 YSLEER. The CDR3 runs to 16 residues. Trimming left V 3 bases short and J 8 bases short, with 17 bases between. This chain's CDR3 is CASSQEVGAGDSPLHF. The CDR3 nucleotides are TGCGCCAGCAGCCAGGAAGTAGGGGCAGGAGATTCACCCCTCCACTTT.

The chain has TRBV7-8 and TRBJ1-2; D gene uncertain. Germline CDR1 reads SGHVS; CDR2 reads FQNEAQ. V was trimmed by 4 bases and J by 0 bases, leaving 9 bases between them. CDR3 size: 14 residues. The CDR3 loop reads CASSSRGTNYGYTF. DNA of the CDR3: TGTGCCAGCAGCTCCCGCGGGACTAACTATGGCTACACCTTC.

The chain has TRBV10-3 and TRBJ2-4; TRBD1 matches 9 bases. Trimming removed 6 bases from V and 2 bases from J; junction bases left unmatched: 2. CDR3 length equals 14 residues. Germline CDR1 reads ENHRY; CDR2 reads SYGVKD. The CDR3: CAIRGTGSKNIQYF. CDR3 bases: TGTGCCATCAGAGGGACAGGGTCCAAAAACATTCAGTACTTC.

This clone came up a few times. The chain has TRBV10-3 and TRBJ2-3; TRBD2 matches 10 bases. Germline assignment: CDR1 ENHRY and CDR2 SYGVKD. The CDR3 has 14 amino acids. The V gene end was trimmed by 10 bases and the J gene end by 6 bases; junction bases not matched to a gene: 10. In DNA, the CDR3 is TGTGCCACCCTTGGACTAGCGGTTTCCGATACGCAGTATTTT. This encodes CATLGLAVSDTQYF.

The chain couples TRBV18 to TRBJ2-7; D is uncertain. Germline loops: CDR1 KGHSH, CDR2 LQKENI. Trimming took off 0 bases at V and 3 bases at J, with 6 bases between the two ends. The CDR3 loop spans 13 amino acids. CDR3 bases: TGTGCCAGCTCACCACCTTCAGTCTACGAGCAGTACTTC. It specifies CASSPPSVYEQYF.

The chain uses TRBV18 and TRBJ1-1, with 7 bases matching TRBD1. CDR1 and CDR2 (germline): KGHSH, LQKENI. CDR3 length: 15 residues. The trim removed 0 bases at V and 0 bases at J, leaving 1 base unmatched. CDR3: CASSPPRGMNTEAFF. The CDR3 coding sequence is TGTGCCAGCTCACCACCCAGGGGGATGAACACTGAAGCTTTCTTT.